These 24 T cell receptor beta chains were all obtained from the same sample, sequenced in a study of response to subunit inactivated influenza vaccine. Each CDR3 protein is one row after TCRdb ran MiXCR on the RT-PCR reads. This sample has about 520,000 distinct CDR3 sequences, with roughly 7.9% found just once. The specimen comprised PBMCs from blood, sampled less than 30 months after vaccination. The receptor set was obtained from a man in his fifties or sixties who received an inactivated influenza vaccine.

V usage is TRBV29-1 and J usage is TRBJ2-5; 9 bases line up with TRBD1. Germline V CDR1 and CDR2: SQVTM, ANQGSEA. V lost 5 bases to trimming and J lost 2 bases; unmatched junction nucleotides: 3. There are 13 residues in the CDR3. The CDR3 loop is CSVTGQGQETQYF. CDR3 coding DNA: TGCAGCGTTACCGGACAGGGGCAAGAGACCCAGTACTTC.

Only a few counts were recorded for this clonotype. The chain has TRBV5-4 and TRBJ1-2; no reliable D call. Germline CDR1 and CDR2: SGHNT and YYREEE (reference sequence). The CDR3 extends over 14 amino acids. With 0 bases removed from V and 2 bases from J, the gap between germline ends came to 8 bases. The CDR3 bases are TGTGCCAGCAGCTTGGATGGGTTAAACTATGGCTACACCTTC. Its translation: CASSLDGLNYGYTF.

This clonotype has at least ten counts. This chain uses TRBV10-3 with TRBJ2-3, with TRBD2 matching over 9 bases. Germline values: CDR1 ENHRY, CDR2 SYGVKD. CDR3 length: 14 residues. The trim removed 6 bases at V and 2 bases at J, leaving 3 bases unmatched. The CDR3 nucleotides read TGTGCCATCAGCGCTAGCGGGGACACAGATACGCAGTATTTT. Translating it yields CAISASGDTDTQYF.

The rearrangement joins TRBV13 to TRBJ1-3; D gene unclear. V lost 3 bases and J lost 4, with 16 bases in between. The germline V gene has CDR1 PRHDT and CDR2 FYEKMQ (reference sequence). There are 16 residues in the CDR3. The CDR3 DNA sequence: TGTGCCAGCAGCTTCTTTTGGGCAAGGAGGGGAAACACCATATATTTT. It yields the protein CASSFFWARRGNTIYF.

This clonotype appeared a few times. The chain joins TRBV20-1 to TRBJ1-4; tentatively, D is TRBD1 (5 bases). This CDR3 is 12 amino acids long. V was pared by 6 bases and J by 4 bases, with 9 bases between. Per the germline V gene, CDR1 is DFQATT and CDR2 is SNEGSKA (reference sequence). The CDR3 sequence is CSAPRGNEKLFF. In DNA, the CDR3 is TGCAGTGCCCCGAGGGGTAATGAAAAACTGTTTTTT.

The V and J genes are TRBV5-1 and TRBJ2-7; TRBD1 aligns across 8 bases. CDR1 SGHRS and CDR2 YFSETQ come from the germline V gene. The CDR3 consists of 14 residues. With 4 bases clipped from V and 3 bases from J, the junction kept 6 bases outside the gene matches. The CDR3 loop reads CASSPIGQGYEQYF. The CDR3 bases are TGCGCCAGCAGCCCCATCGGACAGGGCTACGAGCAGTACTTC. Full variable domain (outside the CDR3, taken from reference TRBV5-1 and TRBJ2-7): KAGVTQTPRYLIKTRGQQVTLSCSPISGHRSVSWYQQTPGQGLQFLFEYFSETQRNKGNFPGRFSGRQFSNSRSEMNVSTLELGDSALYLCASSPIGQGYEQYFGPGTRLTVT.

This clonotype has a handful of counts. The chain uses TRBV24-1 and TRBJ2-3; 15 bases agree with TRBD2. With 4 bases clipped from V and 9 bases from J, the junction kept 4 bases outside the gene matches. The CDR3 is made up of 15 amino acids. Germline CDR1 is KGHDR and CDR2 is SFDVKD. Written as DNA, the CDR3 is TGTGCCACCAGTGAAGGGACTAGCGGGGGGCCAACGCAGTATTTT. Translated: CATSEGTSGGPTQYF.

This clonotype appeared a few times. V is TRBV12-3 or TRBV12-4 and J is TRBJ2-6; no clear D gene. This CDR3 contains 16 residues. Between the trimmed V and J ends, which lost 1 base and 0 bases, there was a span of 7 bases. This chain's CDR3 is CASSLGRTSGANVLTF. CDR3 in DNA: TGTGCCAGCAGTTTAGGCAGAACCTCTGGGGCCAACGTCCTGACTTTC.

As concerns this clonotype: One end of the junction is discordant with germline, which a read error may explain. The chain combines TRBV27 with TRBJ1-1, with D perhaps matching TRBD1 (6 bases). CDR3 length: 13 amino acids. The germline gives CDR1 MNHEY, CDR2 SMNVEV (reference sequence). DNA for the CDR3: TGTGCCAGCAGTTTGGGACACCACACTGAAGCTTTATTT. This translates into CASSLGHHTEALF.

This chain joins TRBV20-1 and TRBJ1-5; D unclear. The CDR3 runs 16 residues. Looked up from germline, CDR1 is DFQATT and CDR2 is SNEGSKA (reference sequence). V was pared by 0 bases and J by 9 bases, with 21 bases between. Here the CDR3 reads CSARDSRLRLGRPQHF. The DNA for the CDR3 is TGCAGTGCTAGAGATTCGAGGTTAAGACTGGGCCGGCCCCAGCATTTT.

This clonotype appeared a few times. It is unclear where the CDR3 begins or ends on the DNA, so no DNA is shown, and the CDR3 is as TCRdb lists it. The J gene is TRBJ2-1, the V gene TRBV9; the listed D gene, TRBD1, was not tested against the DNA. CDR1 is SGDLS and CDR2 is YYNGEE in the germline V gene. The CDR3 is 19 amino acids long, termini counted. This chain's CDR3 is CASSVNEQFFGPGTRSQFF.

There are many counts of this clonotype. The chain joins TRBV12-3 or TRBV12-4 to TRBJ2-1, with D possibly matching TRBD2 (5 bases). The CDR3 runs 16 residues. V dropped 5 bases and J dropped 0 bases, with 14 bases sitting between them. The CDR3 nucleotides are TGTGCCAGCAGTCCGAGGGAACTCTCCTCCTACAATGAGCAGTTCTTC. It yields the protein CASSPRELSSYNEQFF.

This clonotype appeared a few times. DNA for the CDR3: TGTGCCAGCAGTTGGGCTCGGGGTAGTTATGAGCAGTACTTC. Translation gives CASSWARGSYEQYF. The rearrangement uses TRBV12-3 or TRBV12-4 and TRBJ2-7; D is perhaps TRBD2 (5 bases). This CDR3 contains 14 residues. Trimming took off 4 bases at V and 7 bases at J, with 17 bases between the two ends.

This clonotype was picked up a small number of times. V and J are TRBV12-3 or TRBV12-4 and TRBJ1-5; D gene uncertain. This CDR3 has 13 residues. V was pared by 7 bases and J by 4 bases, with 11 bases between. The CDR3 DNA sequence: TGTGCCAGCACCCAAATACGAAATCAGCCCCAGCATTTT. The encoded protein is CASTQIRNQPQHF.

The CDR3 is CASSEQGGNTEAFF. CDR3 bases: TGTGCCAGCAGTGAACAGGGGGGCAACACTGAAGCTTTCTTT. The chain has TRBV6-4 and TRBJ1-1; 8 bases map to TRBD1. J gave up 2 bases and V 3 bases, and 2 bases lay outside the gene matches. Germline V gives CDR1 MRHNA, CDR2 SNTAGT. The CDR3 spans 14 residues.

This clonotype was observed many times. The chain carries TRBV5-1 and TRBJ2-2; the D gene is possibly TRBD1 (6 bases). CDR1 SGHRS and CDR2 YFSETQ come from the germline V gene. The V end lost 4 bases, the J end lost 4 bases, and 14 bases lay between the germline ends. The CDR3 has 15 residues. CDR3 nucleotide sequence: TGCGCCAGCAGCGTTGGACAGTCGGGCACCGGGGAGCTGTTTTTT. Protein: CASSVGQSGTGELFF. Drawing the rest from reference TRBV5-1 and TRBJ2-2, the complete variable domain is KAGVTQTPRYLIKTRGQQVTLSCSPISGHRSVSWYQQTPGQGLQFLFEYFSETQRNKGNFPGRFSGRQFSNSRSEMNVSTLELGDSALYLCASSVGQSGTGELFFGEGSRLTVL.

As concerns this clonotype: A much more abundant neighbour one base away suggests this may be a read error. The chain links TRBV5-1 to TRBJ2-1, with D perhaps TRBD2 (5 bases). Germline V gene lookup returns CDR1 SGHRS and CDR2 YFSETQ. Trimming stripped 0 bases from V and 8 bases from J, with 15 bases between. The CDR3 extends over 15 amino acids. CDR3 coding DNA: TGCGCCAGCAGCTTGGGGACTCCGACCGTTGATGAGCAGTTCTTC. This encodes CASSLGTPTVDEQFF.

The V and J genes are TRBV6-2 or TRBV6-3 and TRBJ2-7; no clear D gene. Germline V gene sequence: CDR1 MNHEY, CDR2 SVGEGT. This CDR3 is built from 15 residues. The ends were cut back, 6 bases at V and 2 bases at J, with 17 bases in the middle. The CDR3 is CASRRKPELTYEQYF. CDR3 DNA: TGTGCCAGCAGGAGGAAACCGGAACTTACCTACGAGCAGTACTTC.

This clonotype was observed at least ten times. The chain joins TRBV12-3 or TRBV12-4 to TRBJ2-5; tentatively, D is TRBD1 or TRBD2 (6 bases each). Trimming stripped 2 bases from V and 5 bases from J, with 12 bases between. CDR3 length equals 14 residues. The CDR3 DNA is TGTGCCAGCAGTTTAAAGGGGGGCCCGGAGACCCAGTACTTC. It yields the protein CASSLKGGPETQYF.

The rearrangement uses TRBV20-1 and TRBJ1-1; D gene ambiguous. Between the trimmed V and J ends, which lost 1 base and 7 bases, there was a span of 16 bases. Germline CDR1 reads DFQATT; CDR2 reads SNEGSKA (reference sequence). The CDR3 is made up of 14 amino acids. CDR3 region: CSARGHPLVGEAFF. The CDR3 DNA follows: TGCAGTGCTAGAGGTCATCCCCTAGTGGGTGAAGCTTTCTTT.

This clonotype was counted ten times or more. V usage is TRBV5-5 and J usage is TRBJ2-1; 10 bases agree with TRBD2. V was pared by 1 base and J by 7 bases, with 5 bases of the junction left unmatched. The germline CDR1 and CDR2 sequences are SGHKS and YYEKEE (reference sequence). The CDR3 sequence is 15 residues long. The DNA for the CDR3 is TGTGCCAGCAGCTTGCTAGCGGGAGTGGGGAATGAGCAGTTCTTC. Translated, it gives CASSLLAGVGNEQFF.

Ten or more counts support this clonotype. The rearrangement links TRBV27 to TRBJ2-1; 10 bases line up with TRBD2. V dropped 5 bases and J dropped 4; count of bases not matched to a gene: 8. In germline, CDR1 is MNHEY, CDR2 SMNVEV (reference sequence). The CDR3 loop spans 16 amino acids. The CDR3 region is CASSPLTSGVYNEQFF. Written as DNA, the CDR3 is TGTGCCAGCAGTCCCCTCACTAGCGGGGTTTACAATGAGCAGTTCTTC.

This sequence joins TRBV20-1 and TRBJ2-3, with TRBD2 as a possible D gene (5 bases). CDR3 length equals 14 residues. Germline CDR1 and CDR2: DFQATT and SNEGSKA (reference sequence). With 3 bases removed from V and 4 bases from J, the gap between germline ends came to 14 bases. DNA of the CDR3: TGCAGTGCTAGCTTAGCGCCCAGCCCAGATACGCAGTATTTT. Translated, it gives CSASLAPSPDTQYF.

The rearrangement uses TRBV25-1 and TRBJ2-3; D unclear. With 1 base removed from V and 4 bases from J, the gap between germline ends came to 15 bases. This CDR3 spans 16 amino acids. Germline CDR1 and CDR2: MGHDK and SYGVNS. For the CDR3, the DNA is TGTGCCAGCAGTGAATGGAAAGGCCCTGCACCAGATACGCAGTATTTT. This encodes CASSEWKGPAPDTQYF.